Described below is a single T cell receptor (beta chain) sequence and its context. Its target is unknown. This entry belongs to a study of shared clonotypes between healthy human individuals. Study details: Per donor, three plates held CD4 naive cells, three held CD4 memory, two held CD8 naive and one held CD8 memory. Findings of the study overall: Researchers sampled only blood; tissue repertoires likely differ.

The assay was carried out at the deep level. The table came from immunoSEQ multiplex PCR; TCRdb's copy has only in-frame clones and leaves some out. The table includes approximately 2.5 million clones, roughly 92% detected once. There were only Caucasian adults among the donors, and all lived in Nashville, Tennessee. Sample: naive CD4+ T cells sorted from blood. Subset specified: CD45RA+ positively selected. This clonotype was sampled from a young man in good health.

The CDR3 sequence is CASSSGLGGSPLHF. Written as DNA, the CDR3 is TGTGCCAGCAGCTCCGGGCTGGGTGGTTCACCCCTCCACTTT. V and J are TRBV7-3 and TRBJ1-6; D is ambiguous. The V gene's germline CDR1 is SGHTA and CDR2 FQGTGA. This CDR3 region has 14 residues. V lost 4 bases and J 9 bases, leaving 13 bases between the germline ends.